This entry features one T cell receptor beta chain sequence. Antigen specificity is unknown. Germline CDR1 is MDHEN and CDR2 is SYDVKM. The CDR3 runs to 12 residues. Trimming removed 10 bases at V and 4 bases at J, with 13 bases between. The source of the sample is a study of PD-1 blockade in classical Hodgkin lymphoma. Profiled with immunoSEQ multiplex PCR; TCRdb holds only in-frame clones, not every one. The sample carries roughly 14,000 clones, roughly 84% recorded once. Relapse after autologous stem cell transplantation occurred in every patient, and brentuximab vedotin exposure varied. Study results and caveats: Newly diagnosed patients had baseline TCR diversity that was reportedly lower than that of healthy donors.

This clonotype was obtained from a human donor with classical Hodgkin lymphoma. The sequencing used peripheral blood mononuclear cells (PBMCs), collected at baseline. The chain has TRBV28 and TRBJ1-2; D call uncertain. This chain's CDR3 is CATKGVGYGYTF. As DNA, the CDR3 is TGTGCCACCAAGGGCGTAGGCTATGGCTACACCTTC.